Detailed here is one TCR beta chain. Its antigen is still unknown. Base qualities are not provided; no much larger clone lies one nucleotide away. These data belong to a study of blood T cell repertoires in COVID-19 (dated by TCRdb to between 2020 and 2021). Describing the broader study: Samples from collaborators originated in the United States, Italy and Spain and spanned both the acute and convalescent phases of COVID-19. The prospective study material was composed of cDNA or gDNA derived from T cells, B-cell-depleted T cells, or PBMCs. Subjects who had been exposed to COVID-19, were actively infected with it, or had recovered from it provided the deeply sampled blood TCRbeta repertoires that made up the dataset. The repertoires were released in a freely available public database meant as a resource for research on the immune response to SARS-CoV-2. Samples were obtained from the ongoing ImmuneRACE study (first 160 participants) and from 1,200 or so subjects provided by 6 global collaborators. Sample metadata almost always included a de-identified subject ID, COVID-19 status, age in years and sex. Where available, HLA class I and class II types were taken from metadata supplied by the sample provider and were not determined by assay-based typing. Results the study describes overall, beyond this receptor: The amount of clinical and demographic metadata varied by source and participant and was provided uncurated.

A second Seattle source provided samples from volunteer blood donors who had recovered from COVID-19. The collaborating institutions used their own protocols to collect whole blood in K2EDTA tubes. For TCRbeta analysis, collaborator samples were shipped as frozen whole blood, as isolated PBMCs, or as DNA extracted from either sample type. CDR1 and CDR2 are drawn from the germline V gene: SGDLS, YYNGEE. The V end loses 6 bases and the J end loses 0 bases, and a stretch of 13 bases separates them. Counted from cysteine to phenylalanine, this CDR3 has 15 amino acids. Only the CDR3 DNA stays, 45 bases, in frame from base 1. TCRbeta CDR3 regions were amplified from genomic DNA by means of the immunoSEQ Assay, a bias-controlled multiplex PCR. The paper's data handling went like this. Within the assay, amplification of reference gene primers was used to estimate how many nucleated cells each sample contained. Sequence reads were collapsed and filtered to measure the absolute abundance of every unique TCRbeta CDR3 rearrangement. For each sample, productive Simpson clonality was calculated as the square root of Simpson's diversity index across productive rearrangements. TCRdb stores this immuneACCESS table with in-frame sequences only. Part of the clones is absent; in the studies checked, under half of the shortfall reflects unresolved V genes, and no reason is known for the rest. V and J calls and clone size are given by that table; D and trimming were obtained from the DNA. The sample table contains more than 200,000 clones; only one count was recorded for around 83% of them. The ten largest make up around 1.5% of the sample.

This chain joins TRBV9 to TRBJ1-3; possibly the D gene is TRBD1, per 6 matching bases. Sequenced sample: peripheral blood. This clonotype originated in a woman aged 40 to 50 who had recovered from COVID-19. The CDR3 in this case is CASNSRGSSGNTIYF. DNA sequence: TGTGCCAGCAATTCGAGGGGGTCCTCTGGAAACACCATATATTTT.